The 21 T cell receptor beta chains presented below share a single source sample, sequenced in a study of cytomegalovirus exposure and HLA in healthy donors. Primers for the PCR totalled 60 Vbeta and 13 Jbeta. Repertoires were generated with immunoSEQ multiplex PCR, while TCRdb's copy carries only in-frame clones and drops some. The profile shows 150,000 or so clones, roughly 74% of them singletons. Sequencing was performed on PBMCs. The receptors were sampled from a man younger than 35 in good health and CMV-seronegative.

The DNA of the CDR3 is TGTGCCAGCAGCCCGGACAGGGGGGCCCTTAATGAAAAACTGTTTTTT. Its translation is CASSPDRGALNEKLFF. The V call is TRBV11-2, the J call TRBJ1-4, with TRBD1 identical over 10 bases. This CDR3 comprises 16 residues. Per the germline V gene, CDR1 is SGHAT and CDR2 is FQNNGV. The junction had 7 bases not matched to a gene; V was cut back by 5 bases and J by 4 bases.

The chain carries TRBV7-7 and TRBJ2-3, with 8 bases fitting TRBD2. CDR1 and CDR2 (germline): SSHAT, FNYEAQ (reference sequence). Trimming removed 5 bases from V and 2 bases from J; junction bases left unmatched: 9. This CDR3 contains 16 residues. The CDR3 nucleotides read TGTGCCAGCAGCCCCAATGCCGGGGGGGACACAGATACGCAGTATTTT. Translating it yields CASSPNAGGDTDTQYF.

The chain uses TRBV5-4 and TRBJ1-2; 7 bases line up with TRBD1. The CDR3 consists of 14 residues. Trimming at V came to 0 bases and at J to 7 bases, leaving 6 bases not matched to a gene. The V gene's germline CDR1 is SGHNT and CDR2 YYREEE (reference sequence). DNA for the CDR3: TGTGCCAGCAGCTTGGAGGACAGGTCCGGTGGCTACACCTTC. This sequence encodes CASSLEDRSGGYTF.

On this clone: The junction and the germline gene differ at one end; a read error may be behind it. The chain is built from TRBV7-9 and TRBJ2-4; perhaps TRBD1 as D (6 bases). The CDR3 extends over 18 amino acids. CDR1 is SEHNR, CDR2 FQNEAQ, per germline (reference sequence). CDR3 amino acids: CSSSFRFRGTLAKNSQYF. The DNA of the CDR3 is TGTTCCAGCAGCTTTAGGTTCAGGGGAACCCTAGCCAAAAACAGTCAGTACTTC.

V and J are TRBV29-1 and TRBJ2-2; TRBD1 matches 8 bases. J gave up 5 bases and V 6 bases, and 5 bases lay outside the gene matches. Germline V gene sequence: CDR1 SQVTM, CDR2 ANQGSEA. The CDR3 covers 13 residues. The CDR3 region is CSVRTGTTGELFF. CDR3 nucleotides: TGCAGCGTCAGGACAGGGACGACCGGGGAGCTGTTTTTT.

This clone was observed a handful of times. V usage is TRBV5-1 and J usage is TRBJ1-5; D gene ambiguous. V was cut by 1 base and J by 5 bases, with 13 bases left in between. This CDR3 is 15 amino acids long. CDR1 is SGHRS, CDR2 YFSETQ, per germline. This chain's CDR3 is CASSLSRTRDQPQHF. The DNA for the CDR3 is TGCGCCAGCAGCTTGTCCCGGACTAGGGATCAGCCCCAGCATTTT.

V and J are TRBV15 and TRBJ2-5; D call uncertain. CDR1 is LNHNV, CDR2 YYDKDF, per germline (reference sequence). The CDR3 covers 12 residues. Trimming removed 0 bases at V and 5 bases at J, with 4 bases between. The CDR3 nucleotides are TGTGCCACCAGCAGAGATTCGGAGACCCAGTACTTC. Its translation: CATSRDSETQYF.

This clone was seen a single time. The chain recombines TRBV15 with TRBJ1-2; D is unresolved. The V gene lost 0 bases and the J gene lost 1 base, with 9 bases spanning the gap. Germline V gene lookup returns CDR1 LNHNV and CDR2 YYDKDF (reference sequence). The length of the CDR3 is 15 residues. CDR3 amino acids: CATSRDYGSNYGYTF. CDR3 nucleotide sequence: TGTGCCACCAGCAGAGATTACGGGAGTAACTATGGCTACACCTTC.

The rearrangement links TRBV6-6 to TRBJ2-3; D perhaps matches TRBD2 (6 bases). V was trimmed by 7 bases and J by 1 base, leaving 15 bases between them. The CDR3 sequence is 15 residues long. Germline CDR1 and CDR2: MNHNY and SVGAGI (reference sequence). In DNA, the CDR3 is TGTGCCAGCACTACCCAGTGGGGGGGCACAGATACGCAGTATTTT. Its translation: CASTTQWGGTDTQYF.

This chain joins TRBV5-1 and TRBJ2-3; 10 bases map to TRBD2. V dropped 4 bases and J dropped 1; count of bases not matched to a gene: 9. There are 17 residues in the CDR3. Germline-derived CDR1 and CDR2 are SGHRS and YFSETQ. CDR3 amino acids: CASSHPLGTSGTDTQYF. The CDR3 DNA sequence: TGCGCCAGCAGCCACCCGCTCGGGACTAGCGGCACAGATACGCAGTATTTT.

This rearrangement joins TRBV19 to TRBJ1-1, with 12 bases lining up with TRBD1. Germline V gene sequence: CDR1 LNHDA, CDR2 SQIVND (reference sequence). The ends lost 10 bases at V and 10 bases at J; junction bases unmatched: 7. CDR3 size: 12 residues. CDR3 sequence: CATWDRGRVAFF. CDR3 DNA: TGTGCCACCTGGGACAGGGGGCGAGTAGCTTTCTTT.

The chain links TRBV2 to TRBJ1-2, with TRBD1 matching over 10 bases. V lost 4 bases to trimming and J lost 8 bases; unmatched junction nucleotides: 7. Germline V gene lookup returns CDR1 SNHLY and CDR2 FYNNEI. The CDR3 length is 14 residues. CDR3 bases: TGTGCCAGCAGTGGTGGGACAGGGGATTCCGGCTACACCTTC. This codes for CASSGGTGDSGYTF.

This chain joins TRBV5-1 and TRBJ2-1; TRBD1 matches 7 bases. This CDR3 comprises 14 residues. Germline V lookup: CDR1 SGHRS, CDR2 YFSETQ. The V gene end was trimmed by 2 bases and the J gene end by 5 bases; junction bases not matched to a gene: 4. The CDR3 nucleotides are TGCGCCAGCAGCTTAACGACAGGGAACAATGAGCAGTTCTTC. Its translation is CASSLTTGNNEQFF.

The V gene is TRBV5-6, the J gene TRBJ2-1, with TRBD2 matching over 14 bases. CDR1 and CDR2 from the germline V gene are SGHDT and YYEEEE. The CDR3 has 16 amino acids. The junction had 4 bases not matched to a gene; V was cut back by 3 bases and J by 5 bases. CDR3 sequence reads: CASSWGTSGGNNEQFF. In nucleotides, the CDR3 is TGTGCCAGCAGCTGGGGGACTAGCGGGGGTAACAATGAGCAGTTCTTC.

V is TRBV2 and J is TRBJ1-1; no clear D. V lost 3 bases and J lost 6, with 5 bases in between. CDR1 is SNHLY and CDR2 is FYNNEI in the germline V gene. This CDR3 contains 11 residues. Here the CDR3 DNA reads TGTGCCAGCAGTGAGGGCCCTGAAGCTTTCTTT. It is translated as CASSEGPEAFF.

The chain couples TRBV19 to TRBJ1-2; possible D gene TRBD1, 6 bases. The CDR3 spans 15 residues. V lost 3 bases to trimming and J lost 5 bases, with 16 bases between them. CDR1 is LNHDA and CDR2 is SQIVND in the germline V gene (reference sequence). The CDR3 region is CASSILDRSQYGYTF. In nucleotides, the CDR3 is TGTGCCAGTAGTATTTTGGACAGATCGCAGTATGGCTACACCTTC. The entire variable domain, with the rest obtained from reference TRBV19 and TRBJ1-2, is as follows: DGGITQSPKYLFRKEGQNVTLSCEQNLNHDAMYWYRQDPGQGLRLIYYSQIVNDFQKGDIAEGYSVSREKKESFPLTVTSAQKNPTAFYLCASSILDRSQYGYTFGSGTRLTVV.

The CDR3 here is CASSVVGGGGETQYF. The CDR3 DNA reads as TGTGCCAGCAGCGTAGTAGGCGGGGGAGGAGAGACCCAGTACTTC. The V call is TRBV9, the J call TRBJ2-5, with 7 nucleotides matching TRBD2. Trimming removed 0 bases from V and 4 bases from J; junction bases left unmatched: 6. This CDR3 has 15 amino acids. Germline-derived CDR1 and CDR2 are SGDLS and YYNGEE.

The rearrangement uses TRBV2 and TRBJ2-7, with D possibly matching TRBD1 (5 bases). Germline CDR1 and CDR2: SNHLY and FYNNEI. With 5 bases removed from V and 3 bases from J, the gap between germline ends came to 8 bases. The CDR3 totals 12 residues. The CDR3 sequence is CASSRQNYEQYF. In nucleotides, the CDR3 is TGTGCCAGCAGTAGACAGAACTACGAGCAGTACTTC.

The chain combines TRBV6-4 with TRBJ2-1; 7 nucleotides align to TRBD1. V was clipped by 0 bases and J by 9 bases; unmatched bases: 8. CDR3 length: 15 residues. Germline CDR1 MRHNA, CDR2 SNTAGT. CDR3 in amino acids: CASSDSFRGQGEQFF. The CDR3 DNA is TGTGCCAGCAGTGACTCGTTTAGGGGGCAAGGTGAGCAGTTCTTC.

The chain has TRBV2 and TRBJ1-1; 10 bases are shared with TRBD1. CDR1 is SNHLY, CDR2 FYNNEI, per germline. This CDR3 has 14 residues. Trimming cost V 6 bases and J 10 bases; bases outside gene matches: 11. The CDR3 DNA follows: TGTGCCAGCAGACCCCGGGACAGGGGACGGGCAGCTTTCTTT. As protein: CASRPRDRGRAAFF.

This clone was seen a handful of times. The chain links TRBV6-6 to TRBJ1-5, with D maybe TRBD1 (6 bases). CDR1 and CDR2 from the germline V gene are MNHNY and SVGAGI (reference sequence). The CDR3 covers 15 residues. Trimming took 0 bases from V and 4 from J, leaving 10 bases between them. The CDR3 sequence is CASSYSGGKNQPQHF. The DNA for the CDR3 is TGTGCCAGCAGTTACTCAGGGGGTAAGAATCAGCCCCAGCATTTT.